The 2 T cell receptor beta chains below come from one sample, sequenced in a study of identical twins. TCRdb processed the 5' RACE reads anew with MiXCR; each CDR3 protein has one entry. Of just under 650,000 distinct CDR3 sequences listed, 7.1% were seen once; the top ten hold 1.5% to 2%. These records were also assigned to another study, of yellow fever vaccine responses in identical twins.

The material sequenced was PBMCs. The receptors here all came from a woman in her late teens or twenties in good health.

Many counts were recorded for this clonotype. This rearrangement joins TRBV29-1 to TRBJ1-1; maybe TRBD1 (5 bases). Germline V lookup: CDR1 SQVTM, CDR2 ANQGSEA. The CDR3 spans 16 residues. V was pared by 6 bases and J by 1 base, with 21 bases between. The CDR3 is CSVAGTGTSKNTEAFF. The CDR3 DNA reads TGCAGCGTCGCCGGGACGGGGACTAGTAAGAACACTGAAGCTTTCTTT.

This clonotype was recorded many times. This chain connects TRBV21-1 to TRBJ1-2. TRBV21-1 counts as a pseudogene. The CDR3 is 12 residues long. For the CDR3, the DNA is TGTGCCAGCAGGGCTTGTCACTATGGCTACACCTTC. This gives the protein CASRACHYGYTF.